The 27 T cell receptor beta chains below were found in one sample sequenced in a study of beta chain features in type 1 diabetes. General study points: For Type 1 diabetes patients, all four CD4+ subsets carried TCRB CDR3s that were moderately but significantly shorter.

Their cognate antigens are unknown. All of the isolated RNA was reverse transcribed, so expressed TCRB transcripts were sequenced. The assay was immunoSEQ multiplex PCR, and TCRdb's table has in-frame clones only and misses some. The top ten hold 0.79% of the sample, which has about 16,000 clones, roughly two thirds seen once. Sequences were obtained from stem cell memory CD4+ T cells from blood. The receptors were gathered from a man younger than 40 with type 1 diabetes.

This sequence joins TRBV7-2 and TRBJ2-2, with 8 bases matching TRBD2. With 3 bases clipped from V and 3 bases from J, the junction kept 3 bases outside the gene matches. Germline V lookup: CDR1 SGHTA, CDR2 FQGNSA. This CDR3 is 15 amino acids long. The CDR3 here is CASSFTSGYTGELFF. DNA of the CDR3: TGTGCCAGCAGCTTTACTAGCGGATACACCGGGGAGCTGTTTTTT.

The J gene is TRBJ2-2, the V gene TRBV4-2, with 7 bases identical to TRBD2. Germline-derived CDR1 and CDR2 are LGHNA and YNFKEQ. The CDR3 has 16 amino acids. V trimming: 0 bases; J trimming: 7 bases; junction bases outside the gene matches: 8. CDR3 DNA: TGTGCCAGCAGCCAAGAGTTGGCGGGGGTACTCGGGGAGCTGTTTTTT. Translating it yields CASSQELAGVLGELFF.

The chain uses TRBV6-5 and TRBJ1-3, with 8 bases lining up with TRBD1. Per germline, CDR1 MNHEY and CDR2 SVGAGI. J gave up 8 bases and V 5 bases, and 11 bases lay outside the gene matches. The CDR3 sequence is 15 residues long. The DNA of the CDR3 is TGTGCCAGCAGTAATTCAAGACAGGGGAGGGACACCATATATTTT. Translation: CASSNSRQGRDTIYF.

This rearrangement joins TRBV7-8 to TRBJ2-3; 11 bases align to TRBD1. Germline CDR1 and CDR2: SGHVS and FQNEAQ. There are 15 residues in the CDR3. Trimming cost V 4 bases and J 2 bases; bases outside gene matches: 2. The CDR3 protein is CASSWGQGDTDTQYF. For the CDR3, the DNA is TGTGCCAGCAGCTGGGGACAGGGGGACACAGATACGCAGTATTTT.

The chain employs TRBV7-2 and TRBJ1-2; TRBD1 aligns across 10 bases. The germline V gene has CDR1 SGHTA and CDR2 FQGNSA. This CDR3 contains 13 residues. Losses at the gene ends were 6 bases for V and 6 bases for J; bases not matched to a gene: 4. The CDR3 protein is CASRRGQGDGYTF. The CDR3 DNA sequence: TGTGCCAGCAGAAGAGGACAGGGGGATGGCTACACCTTC.

The chain recombines TRBV18 with TRBJ1-1; 9 bases agree with TRBD1. Germline V gives CDR1 KGHSH, CDR2 LQKENI. The CDR3 has 14 amino acids. The trim removed 3 bases at V and 3 bases at J, leaving 2 bases unmatched. CDR3 nucleotides: TGTGCCAGCTCACCCGGGACAGGGCACACTGAAGCTTTCTTT. This encodes CASSPGTGHTEAFF.

The chain couples TRBV7-9 to TRBJ2-5; 11 bases line up with TRBD1. J lost 0 bases, V lost 5 bases, and 5 bases had no gene match. The germline CDR1 and CDR2 sequences are SEHNR and FQNEAQ (reference sequence). CDR3 length equals 16 residues. For the CDR3, the DNA is TGTGCCAGCAGCCCCGGGACAGGGGGACACCAAGAGACCCAGTACTTC. It translates to CASSPGTGGHQETQYF.

The chain is built from TRBV5-1 and TRBJ1-1, with D tentatively TRBD1 (6 bases). Trimming pared 2 bases from V and 5 bases from J, leaving 13 bases between. The CDR3 loop spans 14 amino acids. The germline V gene encodes CDR1 SGHRS and CDR2 YFSETQ. The CDR3 DNA is TGCGCCAGCAGCTTACAGGGAATCGGGACTGAAGCTTTCTTT. It specifies CASSLQGIGTEAFF.

This clone came up a few times. The V gene is TRBV23-1, the J gene TRBJ2-5, with 12 bases aligning to TRBD2. TRBV23-1 is an open reading frame whose function is uncertain. Losses at the gene ends were 8 bases for V and 2 bases for J; bases not matched to a gene: 3. CDR3 length equals 14 residues. As DNA, the CDR3 is TGCGCCAGCGGGGGGACTAGCGGGCAAGAGACCCAGTACTTC. Its protein product is CASGGTSGQETQYF.

This clone was detected a few times. V gene TRBV7-2 combines with J gene TRBJ1-5, with a possible D match to TRBD1 (6 bases). The CDR3 is 13 amino acids. Germline CDR1 reads SGHTA; CDR2 reads FQGNSA. Trimming shortened V by 7 bases and J by 6 bases, and 13 bases separated the two germline ends. CDR3 sequence (DNA): TGTGCCAGCACCACAGGGAGGGCTCAGCCCCAGCATTTT. Amino acids: CASTTGRAQPQHF.

The sample holds a few counts of this clone. This chain uses TRBV27 with TRBJ2-1, with D perhaps TRBD2 (7 bases). The length of the CDR3 is 15 residues. The V gene lost 7 bases and the J gene lost 7 bases, with 20 bases spanning the gap. The germline V gene has CDR1 MNHEY and CDR2 SMNVEV (reference sequence). CDR3 in amino acids: CASMIGGAGLNEQFF. In nucleotides, the CDR3 is TGTGCCAGCATGATAGGGGGGGCCGGATTGAATGAGCAGTTCTTC.

This chain uses TRBV28 with TRBJ2-6; tentative D call: TRBD1 (5 bases). V was trimmed by 2 bases and J by 4 bases, leaving 9 bases between them. CDR3 length: 15 amino acids. The germline V gene encodes CDR1 MDHEN and CDR2 SYDVKM. This chain's CDR3 is CASSLVSGGANVLTF. The CDR3 DNA follows: TGTGCCAGCAGTTTAGTGTCAGGGGGGGCCAACGTCCTGACTTTC.

The J gene is TRBJ1-2, the V gene TRBV4-2; TRBD1 matches 10 bases. After removal of 0 bases from V and 5 bases from J, the junction contained 6 bases not matched to a gene. Germline assignment: CDR1 LGHNA and CDR2 YNFKEQ. The CDR3 has 16 amino acids. CDR3 amino acids: CASSQDKGQGRYGYTF. DNA for the CDR3: TGTGCCAGCAGCCAAGATAAGGGACAGGGGAGGTATGGCTACACCTTC.

The chain combines TRBV5-6 with TRBJ2-7, with 10 bases matching TRBD2. The J segment lost 4 bases and the V segment lost 6 bases, leaving 7 bases of the junction unmatched. Per the germline V gene, CDR1 is SGHDT and CDR2 is YYEEEE. The CDR3 contains 14 residues. CDR3: CASTPGLADYEQYF. The CDR3 bases are TGTGCCAGCACCCCCGGACTAGCGGATTACGAGCAGTACTTC.

The V call is TRBV18, the J call TRBJ1-1; maybe TRBD1 (5 bases). The V gene's germline CDR1 is KGHSH and CDR2 LQKENI. The CDR3 totals 14 residues. V dropped 4 bases and J dropped 0 bases, with 9 bases sitting between them. In DNA form, the CDR3 reads TGTGCCAGCTCACTAAGGGGCCTGAACACTGAAGCTTTCTTT. It specifies CASSLRGLNTEAFF.

The rearrangement joins TRBV14 to TRBJ2-5, with D unresolved. TRBJ2-7 explains the end of the DNA better; the J call may be wrong. In germline, CDR1 is SGHDN, CDR2 FVKESK. This CDR3 is 15 amino acids long. CDR3 DNA: TGTGCCAGCAGCCAAGATCTGCTAAATTCCTACGAGCAGTACTTC. Its translation: CASSQDLLNSYEQYF.

This chain joins TRBV7-8 and TRBJ2-7, with D possibly matching TRBD2 (7 bases). This CDR3 is 16 amino acids long. The germline CDR1 and CDR2 sequences are SGHVS and FQNEAQ. V was cut by 1 base and J by 12 bases, with 25 bases left in between. The chain's CDR3 is CASSLGPERGGARGYF. The CDR3 DNA reads as TGTGCCAGCAGCTTAGGTCCAGAGCGGGGAGGGGCCAGGGGGTACTTC.

The gene calls are TRBV7-3 and TRBJ1-1; 8 nucleotides match TRBD1. J lost 4 bases, V lost 5 bases, and 6 bases had no gene match. CDR3 size: 14 residues. Looked up from germline, CDR1 is SGHTA and CDR2 is FQGTGA. The CDR3 nucleotides are TGTGCCAGCAGCACCGACAGGGGATCCACTGAAGCTTTCTTT. Protein sequence: CASSTDRGSTEAFF.

This sequence joins TRBV28 and TRBJ2-3, with 8 bases identical to TRBD2. This CDR3 comprises 15 residues. With 6 bases clipped from V and 5 bases from J, the junction kept 10 bases outside the gene matches. Germline V gene lookup returns CDR1 MDHEN and CDR2 SYDVKM. The DNA for the CDR3 is TGTGCCAGCAGCCCCGCGGGGGGCGAAGGAGATACGCAGTATTTT. Its translation is CASSPAGGEGDTQYF.

This chain links TRBV28 with TRBJ1-2; TRBD1 agrees at 7 bases. The V and J ends lost 2 bases and 6 bases, in that order; junction bases with no gene match: 6. The germline CDR1 and CDR2 sequences are MDHEN and SYDVKM. The CDR3 has 14 residues. CDR3 sequence reads: CASSLIDRENGYTF. For the CDR3, the DNA is TGTGCCAGCAGTTTAATTGACAGGGAAAATGGCTACACCTTC.

This chain connects TRBV6-5 to TRBJ1-1, with no clear D. The germline V gene encodes CDR1 MNHEY and CDR2 SVGAGI. This CDR3 spans 11 amino acids. Deletions cut 8 bases from V and 2 bases from J, with 6 bases between. CDR3 in DNA: TGTGCCAGCCTCGTCAACACTGAAGCTTTCTTT. It specifies CASLVNTEAFF.

The rearrangement uses TRBV7-2 and TRBJ2-1; 15 nucleotides align to TRBD2. CDR1 SGHTA and CDR2 FQGNSA come from the germline V gene. With 4 bases clipped from V and 9 bases from J, the junction kept 7 bases outside the gene matches. CDR3 length: 16 amino acids. CDR3 sequence (DNA): TGTGCCAGCAGCTCACGGACTAGCGGGGGGGCCCTTGAGCAGTTCTTC. Amino acid sequence: CASSSRTSGGALEQFF.

This chain joins TRBV7-2 and TRBJ2-5; 7 bases map to TRBD2. This CDR3 spans 15 amino acids. The trim removed 5 bases at V and 2 bases at J, leaving 8 bases unmatched. Looked up from germline, CDR1 is SGHTA and CDR2 is FQGNSA. Written as DNA, the CDR3 is TGTGCCAGCAGCGCCCCGGCGGGGGTGCAAGAGACCCAGTACTTC. Protein sequence: CASSAPAGVQETQYF.

The CDR3 bases are TGTGCCAGCAGCTTAGAGGGGACAGGGGGCAGCAATCAGCCCCAGCATTTT. This codes for CASSLEGTGGSNQPQHF. V usage is TRBV7-9 and J usage is TRBJ1-5; 12 bases map to TRBD1. Germline V gene lookup returns CDR1 SEHNR and CDR2 FQNEAQ (reference sequence). This CDR3 is built from 17 residues. V lost 1 base to trimming and J lost 1 base; unmatched junction nucleotides: 2.

The chain's CDR3 is CASSPGPLNNSPLHF. DNA of the CDR3: TGTGCCAGCAGCCCAGGGCCACTTAATAATTCACCCCTCCACTTT. The chain joins TRBV5-4 to TRBJ1-6; tentatively, D is TRBD1 (5 bases). Looked up from germline, CDR1 is SGHNT and CDR2 is YYREEE (reference sequence). Trimming cost V 4 bases and J 5 bases, with 13 bases left between them. CDR3 size: 15 residues.

The J gene is TRBJ2-2, the V gene TRBV28; a weak D match, TRBD1 (6 bases). This CDR3 contains 15 residues. The germline gives CDR1 MDHEN, CDR2 SYDVKM. The germline V and J ends were trimmed by 6 bases and 6 bases, with 17 bases remaining between them. In DNA, the CDR3 is TGTGCCAGCAGATCCGGGACACAAATTCCCGGGGAGCTGTTTTTT. Protein: CASRSGTQIPGELFF.

The rearrangement joins TRBV14 to TRBJ2-3; 9 nucleotides align to TRBD2. This CDR3 is 15 amino acids long. Per the germline V gene, CDR1 is SGHDN and CDR2 is FVKESK. The V segment lost 1 base and the J segment 3 bases; nucleotides outside the gene matches: 2. CDR3 DNA sequence: TGTGCCAGCAGCCAAGGGACTAGCGCTACAGATACGCAGTATTTT. Protein: CASSQGTSATDTQYF.